The 28 T cell receptor beta chains below were found in one sample sequenced in a study of blood T cells in healthy people across ages. Then a second PCR, running about 6 to 11 cycles, was carried out with a sample-barcoded 5' primer and a J-beta primer mix. A single record per CDR3 protein comes from TCRdb applying MiXCR to the 5' RACE reads. Counted here are 1,100,000 or so distinct CDR3 sequences, more than 40% occurring once; the ten biggest clones make up 18%. Sequencing input: blood. These receptors all come from an older woman in good health.

The chain carries TRBV6-1 and TRBJ1-5, with unresolved D. Looked up from germline, CDR1 is MNHNS and CDR2 is SASEGT. CDR3 size: 14 residues. The V end was cut by 4 bases, the J end by 7 bases, with 14 bases between. The CDR3 sequence: CASSVYGVQQPQHF. The CDR3 DNA is TGTGCCAGCAGTGTCTACGGGGTTCAGCAGCCCCAGCATTTT.

Here the CDR3 reads CASSLTGSPGQYF. CDR3 coding DNA: TGTGCCAGCAGCTTAACCGGGAGCCCGGGGCAGTACTTC. The chain combines TRBV11-1 with TRBJ2-7; weak D call: TRBD2 (6 bases). Germline V gene data show CDR1 as SGHAT and CDR2 as FQDESV (reference sequence). Trimming shortened V by 2 bases and J by 9 bases, and 14 bases separated the two germline ends. The CDR3 is 13 amino acids. The variable domain in full, with the rest retrieved from reference TRBV11-1 and TRBJ2-7, is EAEVAQSPRYKITEKSQAVAFWCDPISGHATLYWYRQILGQGPELLVQFQDESVVDDSQLPKDRFSAERLKGVDSTLKIQPAELGDSAMYLCASSLTGSPGQYFGPGTRLTVT.

The chain has TRBV12-3 or TRBV12-4 and TRBJ2-5; possibly TRBD1 or TRBD2 for D (6 bases each). V lost 5 bases and J 5 bases, leaving 21 bases between the germline ends. The CDR3 has 16 residues. The CDR3, as DNA: TGTGCCAGCAGTCCTCGGGGGCGGACTGGCGCGGAGACCCAGTACTTC. Translated, it gives CASSPRGRTGAETQYF.

The chain joins TRBV4-2 to TRBJ2-3, with 7 positions matching TRBD1. CDR3 length: 17 residues. CDR1 and CDR2 (germline): LGHNA, YNFKEQ. V shed 3 bases, J shed 5 bases, and the junction held 14 bases outside the gene matches. In nucleotides, the CDR3 is TGTGCCAGCAGCCATTACCCCGGGACAGTGGTAGGAGATACGCAGTATTTT. Its protein product is CASSHYPGTVVGDTQYF.

The chain recombines TRBV7-2 with TRBJ2-3; 9 bases are a match to TRBD2. In germline, CDR1 is SGHTA, CDR2 FQGNSA. Unmatched junction bases numbered 3, after V lost 5 bases and J lost 3 bases. The CDR3 has 14 residues. Here the CDR3 reads CASSHSGRTDTQYF. In DNA form, the CDR3 reads TGTGCCAGCAGCCATAGCGGGAGAACAGATACGCAGTATTTT. Supplemented by reference TRBV7-2 and TRBJ2-3, the full variable domain reads GAGVSQSPSNKVTEKGKDVELRCDPISGHTALYWYRQSLGQGLEFLIYFQGNSAPDKSGLPSDRFSAERTGGSVSTLTIQRTQQEDSAVYLCASSHSGRTDTQYFGPGTRLTVL.

This clonotype was observed a handful of times. This chain links TRBV24-1 with TRBJ2-1, with D maybe TRBD1 (5 bases). Trimming shortened V by 3 bases and J by 4 bases, and 12 bases separated the two germline ends. The germline CDR1 and CDR2 sequences are KGHDR and SFDVKD. This CDR3 region has 15 residues. The CDR3 here is CATSDQGTEYNEQFF. CDR3 sequence (DNA): TGTGCCACCAGTGATCAGGGCACAGAATACAATGAGCAGTTCTTC.

The gene calls are TRBV27 and TRBJ2-5; D assignment may be TRBD1 or TRBD2 (5 bases each). V shed 5 bases and J shed 1 base, with 11 bases lying between them. The CDR3 length is 14 residues. In germline, CDR1 is MNHEY, CDR2 SMNVEV (reference sequence). The chain's CDR3 is CASSPQDFQETQYF. Here the CDR3 DNA reads TGTGCCAGCAGTCCACAGGACTTCCAAGAGACCCAGTACTTC.

The V call is TRBV14, the J call TRBJ2-7, with 7 bases identical to TRBD1. V shed 2 bases, J shed 3 bases, and the junction held 19 bases outside the gene matches. Germline assignment: CDR1 SGHDN and CDR2 FVKESK. This CDR3 is 19 amino acids long. The DNA for the CDR3 is TGTGCCAGCAGCCAAAGGACCAAACCACAGGGGCTCCTTGACTACGAGCAGTACTTC. Residues: CASSQRTKPQGLLDYEQYF.

This clonotype was seen more than once but under ten times. The chain is built from TRBV5-1 and TRBJ2-5; D is uncertain. V shed 0 bases and J shed 4 bases, with 13 bases lying between them. Germline CDR1 SGHRS, CDR2 YFSETQ. The CDR3 spans 15 residues. The CDR3 spells CASSLAWGSGETQYF. CDR3 nucleotides: TGCGCCAGCAGCTTGGCCTGGGGTTCAGGAGAGACCCAGTACTTC.

This chain joins TRBV11-2 and TRBJ2-1; D unclear. The CDR3 is made up of 14 amino acids. V shed 0 bases and J shed 10 bases, with 13 bases lying between them. Germline-derived CDR1 and CDR2 are SGHAT and FQNNGV. Written as DNA, the CDR3 is TGTGCCAGCAGCTTAGATAGGGCCACGAAAGAGCAGTTCTTC. Translation: CASSLDRATKEQFF.

The rearrangement uses TRBV11-2 and TRBJ2-3; D uncertain. The CDR3 extends over 12 amino acids. Germline V gene sequence: CDR1 SGHAT, CDR2 FQNNGV. Trimming cost V 3 bases and J 5 bases, with 6 bases left between them. The CDR3 DNA reads as TGTGCCAGCAGCTTGCGGTTAGATACGCAGTATTTT. It codes for CASSLRLDTQYF. Combining the CDR3 with reference TRBV11-2 and TRBJ2-3 gives the whole variable domain EAGVAQSPRYKIIEKRQSVAFWCNPISGHATLYWYQQILGQGPKLLIQFQNNGVVDDSQLPKDRFSAERLKGVDSTLKIQPAKLEDSAVYLCASSLRLDTQYFGPGTRLTVL.

V and J are TRBV6-5 and TRBJ2-4, with D tentatively TRBD1 or TRBD2 (5 bases each). The J call is doubtful: the DNA matches TRBJ2-7 better. Germline V gives CDR1 MNHEY, CDR2 SVGAGI. The CDR3 is made up of 14 amino acids. CDR3 nucleotide sequence: TGTGCCAGCAGTTACGGGGACGGGACCTACGAGCAGTACTTC. Protein sequence: CASSYGDGTYEQYF.

This clonotype was detected once. The chain carries TRBV29-1 and TRBJ1-1, with D possibly TRBD1 on 5 matching bases. The CDR3 contains 13 residues. CDR1 and CDR2 from the germline V gene are SQVTM and ANQGSEA. The CDR3 is CGAKGPGGTEAFF. CDR3 nucleotide sequence: TGCGGCGCGAAGGGACCCGGGGGCACTGAAGCTTTCTTT.

The chain employs TRBV20-1 and TRBJ2-1; D is possibly TRBD1 (6 bases). Germline CDR1 and CDR2: DFQATT and SNEGSKA (reference sequence). The CDR3 totals 15 residues. Between the trimmed V and J ends, which lost 0 bases and 5 bases, there was a span of 14 bases. CDR3 sequence (DNA): TGCAGTGCTAGAGATTTCAGGGGCAGTCACAATGAGCAGTTCTTC. Translated, it gives CSARDFRGSHNEQFF.

A few counts support this clonotype. The V gene is TRBV14, the J gene TRBJ2-5; 7 bases match TRBD1. The end of the DNA aligns better with TRBJ2-7, so the J call may be wrong. Per germline, CDR1 SGHDN and CDR2 FVKESK. This CDR3 has 14 residues. The CDR3 loop reads CASSQEGQNYEQYF. Here the CDR3 DNA reads TGTGCCAGCAGCCAAGAGGGACAGAATTACGAGCAGTACTTC.

The chain uses TRBV12-5 and TRBJ1-2, with TRBD1 as a possible D gene (6 bases). CDR1 and CDR2 (germline): LGHNT, FRNRAP. The CDR3 is 13 amino acids. The V end lost 5 bases, the J end lost 8 bases, and 15 bases lay between the germline ends. The CDR3 coding sequence is TGTGCTAGTGGTACACAGGGACTCAGGGGCTACACCTTC. It is translated as CASGTQGLRGYTF.

This clonotype has only a few counts. This chain uses TRBV6-2 or TRBV6-3 with TRBJ2-3, with D perhaps matching TRBD2 (5 bases). Germline CDR1 and CDR2: MNHEY and SVGEGT. This CDR3 has 15 amino acids. V gave up 5 bases and J gave up 2 bases, with 14 bases separating them. CDR3 DNA sequence: TGTGCCAGCAGTACCGGGGATGAGGCCACAGATACGCAGTATTTT. It encodes CASSTGDEATDTQYF.

The chain carries TRBV20-1 and TRBJ2-3; 7 bases align to TRBD2. This CDR3 has 18 residues. Trimming took 3 bases from V and 0 from J; bases not matched to a gene: 15. CDR1 and CDR2 (germline): DFQATT, SNEGSKA (reference sequence). The CDR3 coding sequence is TGCAGTGCTAGCAGGTTGAGGCGGGAGATTAGGAGCACAGATACGCAGTATTTT. This sequence encodes CSASRLRREIRSTDTQYF.

The rearrangement joins TRBV4-2 to TRBJ2-5; TRBD2 might be the D (5 bases). V was trimmed by 0 bases and J by 11 bases, leaving 19 bases between them. The CDR3 extends over 15 amino acids. CDR1 and CDR2 (germline): LGHNA, YNFKEQ. The DNA of the CDR3 is TGTGCCAGCAGCCAAGATCGTAGCCCCGGTTGGGAGCAGTACTTC. The encoded protein is CASSQDRSPGWEQYF.

This clonotype was counted a single time. The chain recombines TRBV4-1 with TRBJ2-1; D not resolved. The CDR3 consists of 12 residues. The germline V gene encodes CDR1 MGHRA and CDR2 YSYEKL. With 6 bases removed from V and 8 bases from J, the gap between germline ends came to 11 bases. CDR3 sequence reads: CASRGSKDEQFF. DNA of the CDR3: TGCGCCAGCAGGGGCTCTAAGGATGAGCAGTTCTTC.

The chain has TRBV20-1 and TRBJ2-4; 9 bases are shared with TRBD1. The last part of the DNA fits TRBJ2-5 better; the J call may be wrong. Germline V gene data show CDR1 as DFQATT and CDR2 as SNEGSKA (reference sequence). This CDR3 has 16 amino acids. CDR3 DNA: TGCAGTGCAAGGGACAGGGTCTCGGGATTGACGGAGACCCAGTACTTC. It specifies CSARDRVSGLTETQYF.

The V call is TRBV20-1, the J call TRBJ1-4; 10 nucleotides match TRBD1. V trimming: 4 bases; J trimming: 7 bases; junction bases outside the gene matches: 3. Germline CDR1 and CDR2: DFQATT and SNEGSKA (reference sequence). This CDR3 has 13 residues. DNA for the CDR3: TGCAGTGCTAAGACAGGGGGCGGTGAAAAACTGTTTTTT. This translates into CSAKTGGGEKLFF.

This clonotype was seen ten or more times. V usage is TRBV7-2 and J usage is TRBJ2-7; D possibly corresponds to TRBD1 (5 bases). Germline V CDR1 and CDR2: SGHTA, FQGNSA. The ends were cut back, 1 base at V and 2 bases at J, with 12 bases in the middle. This CDR3 is 15 amino acids long. CDR3 nucleotide sequence: TGTGCCAGCAGCTTAGAAGGGGCCCCTACCTACGAGCAGTACTTC. Translating gives CASSLEGAPTYEQYF.

The J gene is TRBJ2-4, the V gene TRBV28; 12 positions agree with TRBD2. Germline-derived CDR1 and CDR2 are MDHEN and SYDVKM. The CDR3 has 16 residues. J was trimmed by 1 base and V by 7 bases; bases with no gene match: 5. Here the CDR3 DNA reads TGTGCCAGCATGCGTCTAGCGGGGGGGGCCAAAAACATTCAGTACTTC. Its translation is CASMRLAGGAKNIQYF.

This chain links TRBV5-1 with TRBJ2-5; TRBD1 agrees at 10 bases. Germline lookup yields CDR1 SGHRS and CDR2 YFSETQ. Trimming took 4 bases from V and 4 from J; bases not matched to a gene: 1. CDR3 size: 13 residues. CDR3 nucleotide sequence: TGCGCCAGCAGCGGACAGGGGGTAGAGACCCAGTACTTC. Amino acids: CASSGQGVETQYF. The full variable domain, in which reference TRBV5-1 and TRBJ2-5 provide the parts outside the CDR3, is KAGVTQTPRYLIKTRGQQVTLSCSPISGHRSVSWYQQTPGQGLQFLFEYFSETQRNKGNFPGRFSGRQFSNSRSEMNVSTLELGDSALYLCASSGQGVETQYFGPGTRLLVL.

This clonotype was seen a few times. The rearrangement uses TRBV20-1 and TRBJ2-5; TRBD2 matches at 8 bases. V was clipped by 5 bases and J by 0 bases; unmatched bases: 8. This CDR3 comprises 15 residues. The germline gives CDR1 DFQATT, CDR2 SNEGSKA (reference sequence). The CDR3 loop reads CSADSSGTHQETQYF. CDR3 DNA: TGCAGTGCTGATAGTAGCGGGACCCACCAAGAGACCCAGTACTTC.

Concerning this clonotype itself: Sequence at one end of the junction differs from germline and may be a read error. The genes are TRBV6-6 and TRBJ2-3; D not certain. Germline CDR1 is MNHNY and CDR2 is SVGAGI (reference sequence). This CDR3 is built from 13 residues. CDR3 sequence reads: CASSDSDFNAQYF. The CDR3 bases are TGTGCCAGCAGTGACTCCGACTTCAATGCGCAGTATTTT.

This clonotype was detected only a few times. This rearrangement joins TRBV11-1 to TRBJ2-3; no clear D. Trimming left V 2 bases short and J 1 base short, with 10 bases between. CDR1 and CDR2 from the germline V gene are SGHAT and FQDESV (reference sequence). This CDR3 comprises 15 residues. CDR3 loop: CASSLMSFGTDTQYF. The CDR3 DNA follows: TGTGCCAGCAGCTTAATGAGTTTCGGCACAGATACGCAGTATTTT.